This is a list of T cell receptor beta chains from one sample in a study of control samples from healthy donors and cancer patients. The method was immunoSEQ multiplex PCR; TCRdb's version includes in-frame clones alone and lacks a portion of them. The sample holds some 150,000 clones, roughly 89% seen once. Sequencing was carried out using blood. The origin of the receptors is a young woman in good health. The CDR3 runs from the conserved cysteine through the conserved F or W. The D gene is left open where the match is weak. Clone size, where shown, is once, few, many, or a class for clones that have expanded.

V,length,D,J,size,CDR3,DNA
TRBV7-2,11,TRBD2,TRBJ2-7,NA,CASSSGTSLYF,TGTGCCAGCAGCTCCGGGACTAGTCTGTACTTC
TRBV7-8,13,NA,TRBJ1-5,NA,CASSLGANQPQHF,TGTGCCAGCAGCTTAGGGGCCAATCAGCCCCAGCATTTT
TRBV6-5,14,TRBD1,TRBJ1-5,NA,CASTGGYSNQPQHF,TGTGCCAGTACAGGGGGCTATAGCAATCAGCCCCAGCATTTT
TRBV5-8,13,NA,TRBJ1-1,NA,CASSLGLYTEAFF,TGTGCCAGCAGCCTCGGACTGTACACTGAAGCTTTCTTT
TRBV6-5,13,NA,TRBJ1-2,NA,CASSYGQVYGYTF,TGTGCCAGCAGTTACGGTCAGGTATATGGCTACACCTTC
TRBV30,13,TRBD1,TRBJ1-1,NA,CAWSQGAYTEAFF,TGTGCCTGGAGTCAGGGGGCGTACACTGAAGCTTTCTTT
TRBV14,16,NA,TRBJ1-2,once,CASSQKRGGRDYGYTF,TGTGCCAGCAGCCAAAAACGGGGAGGGCGCGACTATGGCTACACCTTC
TRBV7-7,15,NA,TRBJ1-4,many,CASSLARGGGEKLFF,TGTGCTAGCAGCTTAGCCAGGGGCGGGGGCGAAAAACTGTTTTTT
TRBV9,14,NA,TRBJ1-5,NA,CASSVGEEYQPQHF,TGTGCCAGCAGCGTAGGTGAAGAGTATCAGCCCCAGCATTTT
TRBV9,17,TRBD2,TRBJ2-3,NA,CASSVAPRSGTTDTQYF,TGTGCCAGCAGCGTAGCCCCAAGAAGCGGGACCACAGATACGCAGTATTTT
TRBV11-3,14,NA,TRBJ1-4,NA,CASSPGTRNEKLFF,TGTGCCAGCAGCCCTGGGACACGTAATGAAAAACTGTTTTTT
TRBV11-3,14,NA,TRBJ2-7,NA,CASSFPTASYEQYF,TGTGCCAGCAGCTTCCCTACCGCCTCCTACGAGCAGTACTTC
TRBV6-2/TRBV6-3,15,TRBD1,TRBJ1-3,once,CASSYGGTGGNTIYF,TGTGCCAGCAGTTACGGCGGGACAGGGGGAAACACCATATATTTT
TRBV5-6,16,TRBD1,TRBJ2-2,NA,CASSLYRGRDTGELFF,TGTGCCAGCAGCTTATACAGGGGGCGAGACACCGGGGAGCTGTTTTTT
TRBV5-6,13,NA,TRBJ1-2,NA,CASSPARANGYTF,TGTGCCAGCAGCCCCGCTAGGGCAAATGGCTACACCTTC
TRBV7-9,15,NA,TRBJ2-3,NA,CASSPPGHRTDTQYF,TGTGCCAGCAGCCCGCCGGGACACCGCACAGATACGCAGTATTTT
TRBV27,14,NA,TRBJ2-5,NA,CASTDGQTQETQYF,TGTGCCAGCACCGATGGACAGACCCAAGAGACCCAGTACTTC
TRBV18,16,TRBD1,TRBJ2-1,NA,CASSPPDRGSYNEQFF,TGTGCCAGCTCACCACCGGACAGGGGCTCCTACAATGAGCAGTTCTTC
TRBV6-4,15,TRBD1,TRBJ1-1,once,CASSAPTGARTEAFF,TGTGCCAGCAGTGCTCCGACAGGGGCGAGGACTGAAGCTTTCTTT
TRBV3-1/TRBV3-2,16,NA,TRBJ2-1,NA,CASSQDLGDTYNEQFF,TGTGCCAGCAGCCAAGATCTAGGGGATACCTACAATGAGCAGTTCTTC
TRBV5-5,14,NA,TRBJ1-2,NA,CASRHKGPTYGYTF,TGTGCCAGCAGACACAAGGGTCCTACCTATGGCTACACCTTC
TRBV12-3/TRBV12-4,12,TRBD1,TRBJ1-2,few,CASSRDSYGYTF,TGTGCCAGCAGTAGGGACAGCTATGGCTACACCTTC